This T cell receptor beta chain stems from a study of T-cell reconstitution after alpha-beta-depleted transplantation in children. Study-wide results and limits: At one year after transplant, newly produced T cells mostly accounted for T-cell counts and diversity. Several hundred rapidly expanded clones from non-depleted graft cells reportedly supplied alpha-beta T cells about two months post-transplant.

CDR1 and CDR2 (germline): PRHDT, FYEKMQ (reference sequence). This CDR3 is built from 13 residues. Trimming took off 8 bases at V and 3 bases at J, with 11 bases between the two ends. The TCRbeta library incorporated unique molecular identifiers. One entry per CDR3 protein results from TCRdb running MiXCR on the PCR reads. Of about 580,000 distinct CDR3 sequences listed, approximately 30% are singletons. As concerns this clonotype: Its antigen is not identified.

The chain uses TRBV13 and TRBJ1-5, with no clear D. The source of this sequence is a boy in the first two years of life with Wiskott-Aldrich syndrome, due to receive a stem cell transplant. Sequenced here: PBMCs, sampled before TCRalphabeta/CD19-depleted stem cell transplant. This CDR3 reads CASARGYNQPQHF. CDR3 DNA sequence: TGTGCCAGCGCGCGCGGGTACAATCAGCCCCAGCATTTT.